Below, 4 T cell receptor beta chains from the same sample are listed, as sequenced in a study of T cells in Graves' hyperthyroidism and ophthalmopathy. The source material, RNA transcripts, was used to amplify TCR beta CDR3 regions. HTBI primers were employed in a first-round RT-PCR of the TCR CDR3. TCRdb processed the multiplex PCR reads anew with MiXCR; each CDR3 protein has one entry. The sample holds under 350,000 distinct CDR3 sequences, 15% to 20% seen once. Sequences were obtained from blood. Receptors were obtained from a woman in her forties or fifties with Graves' hyperthyroidism.

This clonotype was counted a few times. V usage is TRBV5-6 and J usage is TRBJ2-5, with 7 bases lining up with TRBD2. The germline V gene encodes CDR1 SGHDT and CDR2 YYEEEE. This CDR3 contains 15 residues. Trimming at V came to 3 bases and at J to 2 bases, leaving 7 bases not matched to a gene. CDR3 sequence: CASSYLVAGQETQYF. The DNA for the CDR3 is TGTGCCAGCAGCTACTTGGTAGCGGGTCAAGAGACCCAGTACTTC. The full variable domain, rest sourced from reference TRBV5-6 and TRBJ2-5, is DAGVTQSPTHLIKTRGQQVTLRCSPKSGHDTVSWYQQALGQGPQFIFQYYEEEERQRGNFPDRFSGHQFPNYSSELNVNALLLGDSALYLCASSYLVAGQETQYFGPGTRLLVL.

J is TRBJ1-1 and V is TRBV6-5, with 8 bases aligning to TRBD1. The CDR3 is made up of 15 amino acids. V lost 2 bases to trimming and J lost 5 bases; unmatched junction nucleotides: 7. CDR1 is MNHEY, CDR2 SVGAGI, per germline. The chain's CDR3 is CASSYHRQGRTEAFF. CDR3 DNA: TGTGCCAGCAGTTACCATAGACAGGGGAGGACTGAAGCTTTCTTT.

This clonotype has a handful of counts. V and J are TRBV29-1 and TRBJ2-1; tentatively, D is TRBD2 (5 bases). The CDR3 contains 16 residues. The germline gives CDR1 SQVTM, CDR2 ANQGSEA. V was pared by 2 bases and J by 3 bases, with 17 bases between. CDR3 sequence (DNA): TGCAGCGTTGAACTCGGTGGGAGAAGGGTCTACAATGAGCAGTTCTTC. It yields the protein CSVELGGRRVYNEQFF.

This clonotype was recorded at least ten times. This chain uses TRBV7-9 with TRBJ2-7, with 9 positions matching TRBD2. The length of the CDR3 is 14 residues. The germline gives CDR1 SEHNR, CDR2 FQNEAQ (reference sequence). The V segment lost 5 bases and the J segment 2 bases; nucleotides outside the gene matches: 4. This CDR3 is CASSRAGGPYEQYF. In DNA form, the CDR3 reads TGTGCCAGCAGCAGAGCGGGAGGTCCCTACGAGCAGTACTTC.